The sequence of this T cell receptor (beta chain) was determined in a study of technical replicates of blood from a handful of donors. The CDR3 extends over 16 amino acids. The germline gives CDR1 SGHVS, CDR2 FQNEAQ. V was pared by 7 bases and J by 3 bases, with 19 bases between. Assay used: immunoSEQ multiplex PCR; TCRdb lists only in-frame clones, some missing. Of 59,000 or so clones listed, just over 90% are singletons. V and J are TRBV7-8 and TRBJ2-1; possible D gene TRBD1, 6 bases. The sample comprised PBMCs. This TCR was sampled from a human donor in good health. Some clones in this sample may be carry-over from other donors' samples. CDR3 amino acids: CASTDLRGPVYNEQFF. CDR3 nucleotides: TGTGCCAGCACCGATCTCAGGGGACCGGTCTACAATGAGCAGTTCTTC.